The 10 T cell receptor beta chains presented below share a single source sample, sequenced in a study of spatial heterogeneity in lung cancer. Study-level results: Tumor mutation counts were tracked by expanded intratumoral alpha and beta TCR counts.

Time point in this sample: sample taken at primary tumor resection. TCRdb analysed the 5' RACE reads with MiXCR anew, one entry per CDR3 protein. The table shows under 8,500 distinct CDR3 sequences, with more than 9% occurring only once. Their target antigens are unknown. The specimen comprised lung tumor tissue, sampled at surgery. These receptors came from a male donor with early-stage non-small cell lung cancer.

This chain connects TRBV3-1 to TRBJ2-7; D gene ambiguous. Germline V gene lookup returns CDR1 LGHDT and CDR2 YNNKEL (reference sequence). The CDR3 runs 15 residues. The V and J ends lost 2 bases and 6 bases respectively, with 17 bases between them. The CDR3 sequence: CASSQKGTVSTEQYF. CDR3 DNA: TGTGCCAGCAGCCAAAAGGGCACAGTTTCCACCGAGCAGTACTTC.

CDR3 loop: CASSETGDGYTF. DNA for the CDR3: TGTGCCAGCAGTGAGACAGGGGATGGCTACACCTTC. The V and J genes are TRBV25-1 and TRBJ1-2; 8 bases line up with TRBD1. This CDR3 is built from 12 residues. Unmatched junction bases numbered 0, after V lost 3 bases and J lost 6 bases. Germline lookup yields CDR1 MGHDK and CDR2 SYGVNS.

J is TRBJ1-1 and V is TRBV29-1; D ambiguous. The CDR3 consists of 11 residues. Between the trimmed V and J ends, which lost 6 bases and 6 bases, there was a span of 11 bases. In germline, CDR1 is SQVTM, CDR2 ANQGSEA. CDR3 region: CSVSPGAEAFF. The CDR3 bases are TGCAGCGTATCGCCGGGCGCTGAAGCTTTCTTT.

The sample holds a few counts of this clonotype. The J gene is TRBJ2-3, the V gene TRBV20-1, with D perhaps matching TRBD1 (6 bases). The CDR3 extends over 16 amino acids. Looked up from germline, CDR1 is DFQATT and CDR2 is SNEGSKA (reference sequence). Between the trimmed V and J ends, which lost 0 bases and 4 bases, there was a span of 17 bases. The CDR3 region has the DNA TGCAGTGCTAGAGATTCGGGCAGGGGACCGTCAGATACGCAGTATTTT. Its translation: CSARDSGRGPSDTQYF.

Many counts were recorded for this clonotype. The chain employs TRBV28 and TRBJ2-5; tentative D call: TRBD2 (6 bases). V lost 4 bases and J lost 5, with 11 bases in between. The CDR3 extends over 13 amino acids. CDR1 MDHEN and CDR2 SYDVKM come from the germline V gene. CDR3 region: CASSSGLGETQYF. The CDR3 DNA follows: TGTGCCAGCAGTTCGGGACTGGGGGAGACCCAGTACTTC.

The chain has TRBV2 and TRBJ2-7, with 9 nucleotides matching TRBD2. This CDR3 is built from 11 residues. V dropped 7 bases and J dropped 13; count of bases not matched to a gene: 8. From germline, CDR1 is SNHLY and CDR2 FYNNEI. For the CDR3, the DNA is TGTGCCAGCACCCTGAGGGGACTAGCCTACTTC. Its protein is CASTLRGLAYF.

By proportion, this clonotype is medium-sized. CDR3 coding DNA: TGTGCCAGCAGCCCTCAGGGGGTTAGCACAGATACGCAGTATTTT. It codes for CASSPQGVSTDTQYF. The chain links TRBV7-3 to TRBJ2-3, with 7 bases aligning to TRBD1. The V gene's germline CDR1 is SGHTA and CDR2 FQGTGA. Trimming cost V 5 bases and J 0 bases; bases outside gene matches: 5. This CDR3 spans 15 amino acids.

This clonotype is categorized as medium-sized. The gene calls are TRBV4-1 and TRBJ2-7, with D hard to call. Trimming took off 0 bases at V and 2 bases at J, with 8 bases between the two ends. CDR1 and CDR2 (germline): MGHRA, YSYEKL. The length of the CDR3 is 14 residues. CDR3 coding DNA: TGCGCCAGCAGCCAAGAACCAGGTGCCTACGAGCAGTACGTC. Translating gives CASSQEPGAYEQYV.

This clonotype was observed a handful of times. This sequence joins TRBV9 and TRBJ2-1, with 9 nucleotides matching TRBD1. The germline CDR1 and CDR2 sequences are SGDLS and YYNGEE. The trim removed 3 bases at V and 8 bases at J, leaving 12 bases unmatched. The CDR3 is 16 amino acids. This chain's CDR3 is CASSAQTGGWYDEQFF. DNA of the CDR3: TGTGCCAGCAGCGCACAAACAGGGGGCTGGTACGATGAGCAGTTCTTC.

This clonotype counts as medium-sized (0.01 to 0.1%). J is TRBJ1-6 and V is TRBV6-5; weak D call: TRBD1 (5 bases). V lost 0 bases and J lost 11, with 14 bases in between. There are 15 residues in the CDR3. CDR1 is MNHEY, CDR2 SVGAGI, per germline. Here the CDR3 reads CASSYSRQGGAPLHF. The CDR3 region has the DNA TGTGCCAGCAGTTACTCCCGTCAGGGTGGGGCACCCCTCCACTTT.